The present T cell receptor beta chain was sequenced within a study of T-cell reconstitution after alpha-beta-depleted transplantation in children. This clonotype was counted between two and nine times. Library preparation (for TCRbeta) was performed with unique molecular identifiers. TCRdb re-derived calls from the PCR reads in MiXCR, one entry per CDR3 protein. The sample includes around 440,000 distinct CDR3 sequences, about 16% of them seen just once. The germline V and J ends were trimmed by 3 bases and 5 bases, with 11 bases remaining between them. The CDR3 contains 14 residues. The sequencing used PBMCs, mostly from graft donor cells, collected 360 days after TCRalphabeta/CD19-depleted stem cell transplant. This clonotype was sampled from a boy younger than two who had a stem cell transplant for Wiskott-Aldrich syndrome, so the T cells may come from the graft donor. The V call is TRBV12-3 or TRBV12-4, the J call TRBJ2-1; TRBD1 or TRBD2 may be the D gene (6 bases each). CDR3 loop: CASSFRGAHNEQFF. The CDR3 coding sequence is TGTGCCAGCAGTTTTAGGGGGGCCCACAATGAGCAGTTCTTC.